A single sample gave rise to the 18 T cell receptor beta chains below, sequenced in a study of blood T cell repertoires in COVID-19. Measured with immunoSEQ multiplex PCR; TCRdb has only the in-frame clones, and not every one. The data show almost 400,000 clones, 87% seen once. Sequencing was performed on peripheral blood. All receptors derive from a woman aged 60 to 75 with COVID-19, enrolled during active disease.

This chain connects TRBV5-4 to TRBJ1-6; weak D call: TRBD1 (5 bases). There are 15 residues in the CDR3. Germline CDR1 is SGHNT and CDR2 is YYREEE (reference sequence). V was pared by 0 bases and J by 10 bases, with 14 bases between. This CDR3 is CASSLVAGSGSPLHF. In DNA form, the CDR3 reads TGTGCCAGCAGCTTGGTGGCAGGGTCCGGATCACCCCTCCACTTT.

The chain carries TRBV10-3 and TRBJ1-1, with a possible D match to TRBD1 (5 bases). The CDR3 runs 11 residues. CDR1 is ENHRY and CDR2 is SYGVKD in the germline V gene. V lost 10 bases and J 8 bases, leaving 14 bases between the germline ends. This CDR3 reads CANTTGIEAFF. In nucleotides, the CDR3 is TGTGCCAACACTACAGGCATAGAAGCTTTCTTT.

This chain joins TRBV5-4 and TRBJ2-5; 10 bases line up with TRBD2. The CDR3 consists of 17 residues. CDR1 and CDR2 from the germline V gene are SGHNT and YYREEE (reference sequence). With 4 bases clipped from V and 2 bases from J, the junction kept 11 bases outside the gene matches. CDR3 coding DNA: TGTGCCAGCAGCCAGCAGCGGGGGGGCCGGAAGCAAGAGACCCAGTACTTC. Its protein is CASSQQRGGRKQETQYF.

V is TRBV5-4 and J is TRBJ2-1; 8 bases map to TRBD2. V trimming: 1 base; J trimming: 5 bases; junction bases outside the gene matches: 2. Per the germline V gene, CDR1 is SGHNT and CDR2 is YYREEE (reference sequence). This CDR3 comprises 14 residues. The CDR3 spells CASSLTLADNEQFF. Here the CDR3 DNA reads TGTGCCAGCAGCTTGACACTAGCGGACAATGAGCAGTTCTTC.

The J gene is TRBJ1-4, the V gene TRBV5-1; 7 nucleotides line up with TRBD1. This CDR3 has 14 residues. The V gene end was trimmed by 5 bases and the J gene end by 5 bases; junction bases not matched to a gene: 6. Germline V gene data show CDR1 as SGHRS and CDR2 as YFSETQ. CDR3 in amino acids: CASRPQQGNEKLFF. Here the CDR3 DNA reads TGCGCCAGCAGGCCACAACAGGGGAATGAAAAACTGTTTTTT.

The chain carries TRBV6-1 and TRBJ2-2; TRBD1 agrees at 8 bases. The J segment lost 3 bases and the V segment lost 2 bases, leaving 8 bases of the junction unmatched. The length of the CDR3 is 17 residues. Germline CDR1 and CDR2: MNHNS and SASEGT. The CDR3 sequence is CASSEKPRTGYTGELFF. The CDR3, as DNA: TGTGCCAGCAGTGAAAAACCTCGGACAGGGTACACCGGGGAGCTGTTTTTT.

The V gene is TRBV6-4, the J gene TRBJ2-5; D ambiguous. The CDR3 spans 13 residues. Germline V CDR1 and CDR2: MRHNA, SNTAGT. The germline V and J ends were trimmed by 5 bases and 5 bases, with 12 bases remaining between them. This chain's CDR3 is CASSFRPGETQYF. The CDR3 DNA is TGTGCCAGCAGTTTCCGACCCGGGGAGACCCAGTACTTC.

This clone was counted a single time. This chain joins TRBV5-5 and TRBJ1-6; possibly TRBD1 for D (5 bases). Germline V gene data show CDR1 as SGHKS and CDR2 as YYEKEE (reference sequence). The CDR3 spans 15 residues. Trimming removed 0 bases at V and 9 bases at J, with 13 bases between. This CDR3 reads CASSLVRQGFSPLHF. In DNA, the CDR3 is TGTGCCAGCAGCTTGGTCCGCCAGGGATTTTCACCCCTCCACTTT. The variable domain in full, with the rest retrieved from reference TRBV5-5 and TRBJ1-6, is DAGVTQSPTHLIKTRGQQVTLRCSPISGHKSVSWYQQVLGQGPQFIFQYYEKEERGRGNFPDRFSARQFPNYSSELNVNALLLGDSALYLCASSLVRQGFSPLHFGNGTRLTVT.

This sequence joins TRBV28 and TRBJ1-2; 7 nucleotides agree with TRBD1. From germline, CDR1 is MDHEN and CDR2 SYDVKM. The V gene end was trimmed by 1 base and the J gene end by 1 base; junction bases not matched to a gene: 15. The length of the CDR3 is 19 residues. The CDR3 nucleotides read TGTGCCAGCAGTTTATACGTGTTCCTACCGGGACAGAGTAACTATGGCTACACCTTC. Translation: CASSLYVFLPGQSNYGYTF.

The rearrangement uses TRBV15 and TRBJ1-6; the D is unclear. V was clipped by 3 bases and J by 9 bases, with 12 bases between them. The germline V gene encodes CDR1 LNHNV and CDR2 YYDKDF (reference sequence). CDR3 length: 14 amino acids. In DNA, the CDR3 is TGTGCCACCAGCAGGGACTCCCACACTTCACCCCTCCACTTT. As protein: CATSRDSHTSPLHF.

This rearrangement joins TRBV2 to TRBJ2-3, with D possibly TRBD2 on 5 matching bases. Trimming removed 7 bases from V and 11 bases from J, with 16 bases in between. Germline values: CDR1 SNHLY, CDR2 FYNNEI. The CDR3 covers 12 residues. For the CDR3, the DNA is TGTGCCAGCATGTCGGGTAGAGCGGAGCAGTATTTT. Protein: CASMSGRAEQYF.

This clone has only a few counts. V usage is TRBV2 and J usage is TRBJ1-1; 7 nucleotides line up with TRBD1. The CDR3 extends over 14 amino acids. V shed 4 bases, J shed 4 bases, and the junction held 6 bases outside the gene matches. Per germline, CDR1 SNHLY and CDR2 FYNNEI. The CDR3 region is CASSVMGQTTEAFF. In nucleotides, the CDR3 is TGTGCCAGCAGTGTTATGGGACAGACCACTGAAGCTTTCTTT.

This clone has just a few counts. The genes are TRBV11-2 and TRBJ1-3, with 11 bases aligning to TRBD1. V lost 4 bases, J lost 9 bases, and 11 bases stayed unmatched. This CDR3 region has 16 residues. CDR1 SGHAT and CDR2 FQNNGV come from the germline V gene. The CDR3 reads CASSSLGQGARGTIYF. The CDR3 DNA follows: TGTGCCAGCAGCTCCTTAGGACAGGGGGCGCGAGGCACCATATATTTT.

CDR3 DNA: TGTGCCAGCAGCCAAGAAGGGACAGGGAGGGAAAAACTGTTTTTT. It yields the protein CASSQEGTGREKLFF. The chain uses TRBV4-2 and TRBJ1-4; 9 bases fit TRBD1. This CDR3 contains 15 residues. Per germline, CDR1 LGHNA and CDR2 YNFKEQ. J gave up 8 bases and V 0 bases, and 4 bases lay outside the gene matches.

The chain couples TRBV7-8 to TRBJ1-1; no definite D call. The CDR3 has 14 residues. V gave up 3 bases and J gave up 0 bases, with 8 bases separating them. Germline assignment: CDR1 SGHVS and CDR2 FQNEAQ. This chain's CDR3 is CASSFSRLNTEAFF. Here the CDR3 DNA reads TGTGCCAGCAGCTTCTCACGGTTGAACACTGAAGCTTTCTTT.

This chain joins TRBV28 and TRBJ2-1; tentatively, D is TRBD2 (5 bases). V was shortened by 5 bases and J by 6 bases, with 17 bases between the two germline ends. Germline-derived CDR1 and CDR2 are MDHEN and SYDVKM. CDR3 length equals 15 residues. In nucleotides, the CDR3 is TGTGCCAGCAGTCGGACTTCGCTTTTGGGCAATGAGCAGTTCTTC. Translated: CASSRTSLLGNEQFF. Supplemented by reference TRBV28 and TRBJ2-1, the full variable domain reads DVKVTQSSRYLVKRTGEKVFLECVQDMDHENMFWYRQDPGLGLRLIYFSYDVKMKEKGDIPEGYSVSREKKERFSLILESASTNQTSMYLCASSRTSLLGNEQFFGPGTRLTVL.

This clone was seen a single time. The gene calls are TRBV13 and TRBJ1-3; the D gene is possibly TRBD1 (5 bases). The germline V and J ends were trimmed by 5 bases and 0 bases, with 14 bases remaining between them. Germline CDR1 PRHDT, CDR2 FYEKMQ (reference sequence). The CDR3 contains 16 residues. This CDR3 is CASSPPAGGSGNTIYF. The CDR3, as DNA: TGTGCCAGCAGCCCACCCGCCGGGGGCTCTGGAAACACCATATATTTT.

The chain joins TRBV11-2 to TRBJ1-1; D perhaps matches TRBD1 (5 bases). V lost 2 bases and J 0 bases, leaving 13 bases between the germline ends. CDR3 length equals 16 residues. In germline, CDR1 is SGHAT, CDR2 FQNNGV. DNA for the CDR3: TGTGCCAGCAGCTTAATCGGTGGGGGGATGAACACTGAAGCTTTCTTT. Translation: CASSLIGGGMNTEAFF.